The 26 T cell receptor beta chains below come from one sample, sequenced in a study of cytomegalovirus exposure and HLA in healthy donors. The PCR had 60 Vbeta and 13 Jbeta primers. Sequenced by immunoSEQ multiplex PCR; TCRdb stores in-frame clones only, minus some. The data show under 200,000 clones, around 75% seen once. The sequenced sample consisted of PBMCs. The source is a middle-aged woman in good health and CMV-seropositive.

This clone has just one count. CDR3 nucleotides: TGTGCCACCCGCGGGGGACAGGACACCGGGGAGCTGTTTTTT. Translated, it gives CATRGGQDTGELFF. The chain uses TRBV19 and TRBJ2-2; TRBD1 might be the D (8 bases). Germline lookup yields CDR1 LNHDA and CDR2 SQIVND (reference sequence). This CDR3 has 14 residues. Trimming removed 10 bases at V and 3 bases at J, with 15 bases between.

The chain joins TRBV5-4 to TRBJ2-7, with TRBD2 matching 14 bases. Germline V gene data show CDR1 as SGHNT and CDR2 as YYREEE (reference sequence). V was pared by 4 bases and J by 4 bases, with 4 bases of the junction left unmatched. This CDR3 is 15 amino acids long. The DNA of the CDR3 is TGTGCCAGCAGCCGCGGGACTAGCGGGAGTTACGAGCAGTACTTC. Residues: CASSRGTSGSYEQYF.

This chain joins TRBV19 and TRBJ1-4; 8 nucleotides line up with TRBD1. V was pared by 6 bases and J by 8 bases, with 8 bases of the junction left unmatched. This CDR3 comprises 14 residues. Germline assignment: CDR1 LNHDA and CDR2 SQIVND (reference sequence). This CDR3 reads CASRTTGVREKLFF. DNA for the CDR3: TGTGCCAGTAGGACGACAGGGGTACGGGAAAAACTGTTTTTT.

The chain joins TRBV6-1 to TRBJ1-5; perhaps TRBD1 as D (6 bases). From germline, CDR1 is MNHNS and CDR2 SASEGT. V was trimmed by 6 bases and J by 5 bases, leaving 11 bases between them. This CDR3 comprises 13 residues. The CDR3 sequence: CASSQGRDQPQHF. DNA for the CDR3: TGTGCCAGCAGCCAGGGGCGCGATCAGCCCCAGCATTTT.

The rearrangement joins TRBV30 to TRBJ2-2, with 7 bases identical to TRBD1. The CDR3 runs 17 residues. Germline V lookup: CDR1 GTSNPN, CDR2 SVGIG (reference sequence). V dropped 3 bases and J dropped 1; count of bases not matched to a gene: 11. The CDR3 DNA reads TGTGCCTGGAGACATAGGGGGCAGGCGAAGAACACCGGGGAGCTGTTTTTT. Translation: CAWRHRGQAKNTGELFF.

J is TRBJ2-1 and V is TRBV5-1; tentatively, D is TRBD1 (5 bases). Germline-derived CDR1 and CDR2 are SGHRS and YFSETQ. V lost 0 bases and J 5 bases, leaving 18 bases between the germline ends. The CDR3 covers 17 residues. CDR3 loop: CASSLDSRQRVNNEQFF. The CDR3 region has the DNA TGCGCCAGCAGCTTGGATTCGAGACAGCGTGTGAACAATGAGCAGTTCTTC.

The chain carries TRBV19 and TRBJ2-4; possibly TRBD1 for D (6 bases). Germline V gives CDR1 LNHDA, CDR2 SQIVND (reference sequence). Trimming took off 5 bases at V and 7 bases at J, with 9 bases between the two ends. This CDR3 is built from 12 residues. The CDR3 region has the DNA TGTGCCAGTAGTCCTACAGGGAACATTCAGTACTTC. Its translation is CASSPTGNIQYF.

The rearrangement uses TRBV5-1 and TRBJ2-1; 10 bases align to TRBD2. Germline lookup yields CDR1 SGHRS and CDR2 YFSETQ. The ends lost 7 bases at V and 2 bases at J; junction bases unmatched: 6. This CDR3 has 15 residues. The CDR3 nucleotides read TGCGCCAGCGACATAGCGGGAGGCACCTACAATGAGCAGTTCTTC. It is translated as CASDIAGGTYNEQFF.

The CDR3 region has the DNA TGTGCCACCAGCAGAGAGGCAGGGGCCTCCTACGAGCAGTACTTC. It yields the protein CATSREAGASYEQYF. V and J are TRBV15 and TRBJ2-7; maybe TRBD1 (6 bases). CDR1 is LNHNV, CDR2 YYDKDF, per germline (reference sequence). V was pared by 0 bases and J by 0 bases, with 9 bases between. This CDR3 spans 15 amino acids.

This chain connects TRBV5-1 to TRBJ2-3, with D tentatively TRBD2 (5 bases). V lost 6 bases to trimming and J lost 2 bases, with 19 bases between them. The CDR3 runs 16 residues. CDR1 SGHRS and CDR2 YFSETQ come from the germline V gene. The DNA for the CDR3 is TGCGCCAGCATGCCCTCGACTACCACTCCCACAGATACGCAGTATTTT. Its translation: CASMPSTTTPTDTQYF.

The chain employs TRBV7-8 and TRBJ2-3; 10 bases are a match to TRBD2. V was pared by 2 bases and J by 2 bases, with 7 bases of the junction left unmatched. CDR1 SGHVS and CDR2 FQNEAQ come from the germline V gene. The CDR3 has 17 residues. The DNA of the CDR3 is TGTGCCAGCAGCTTACGACTAGCGGGCAGAACCACAGATACGCAGTATTTT. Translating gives CASSLRLAGRTTDTQYF.

This CDR3 is CASSASRGSPLHF. As DNA, the CDR3 is TGTGCCAGCAGTGCCTCGCGGGGATCACCCCTCCACTTT. The chain recombines TRBV11-3 with TRBJ1-6; D is undetermined. Looked up from germline, CDR1 is SGHNT and CDR2 is YENEEA. The CDR3 has 13 residues. Trimming took 6 bases from V and 10 from J, leaving 13 bases between them.

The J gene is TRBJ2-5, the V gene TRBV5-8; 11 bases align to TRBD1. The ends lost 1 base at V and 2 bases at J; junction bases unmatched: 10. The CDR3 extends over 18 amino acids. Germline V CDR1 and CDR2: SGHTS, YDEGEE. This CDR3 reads CASSLYGTGGSRQETQYF. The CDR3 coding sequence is TGTGCCAGCAGCTTGTATGGGACAGGGGGTTCTCGGCAAGAGACCCAGTACTTC.

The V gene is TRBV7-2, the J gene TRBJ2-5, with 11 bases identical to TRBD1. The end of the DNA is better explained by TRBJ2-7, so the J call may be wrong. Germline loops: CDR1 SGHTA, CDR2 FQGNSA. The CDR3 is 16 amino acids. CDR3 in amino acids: CASSLVLGQGVDEQYF. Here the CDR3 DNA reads TGTGCCAGCAGCTTAGTCTTGGGACAGGGGGTAGACGAGCAGTACTTC.

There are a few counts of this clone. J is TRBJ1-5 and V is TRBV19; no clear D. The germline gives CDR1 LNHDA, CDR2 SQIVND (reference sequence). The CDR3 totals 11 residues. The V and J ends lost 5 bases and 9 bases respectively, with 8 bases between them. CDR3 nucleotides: TGTGCCAGTAGTCTACCGGGGCCCCAGCATTTT. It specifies CASSLPGPQHF.

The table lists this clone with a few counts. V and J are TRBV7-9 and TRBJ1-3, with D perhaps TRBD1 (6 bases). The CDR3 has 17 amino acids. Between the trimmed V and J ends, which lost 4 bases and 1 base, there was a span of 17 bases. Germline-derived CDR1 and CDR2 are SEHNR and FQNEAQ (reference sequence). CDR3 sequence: CASSSRGGAPSGNTIYF. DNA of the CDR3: TGTGCCAGCAGCTCTCGAGGGGGGGCCCCATCTGGAAACACCATATATTTT.

In DNA, the CDR3 is TGTGCCAGCAGCTATCGAGCGGGAGGGCCCCACGAGCAGTACTTC. It encodes CASSYRAGGPHEQYF. The chain is built from TRBV7-2 and TRBJ2-7; 10 bases match TRBD2. J gave up 5 bases and V 4 bases, and 8 bases lay outside the gene matches. Germline V CDR1 and CDR2: SGHTA, FQGNSA. The CDR3 consists of 15 residues. The full variable domain, with the rest looked up from reference TRBV7-2 and TRBJ2-7, is GAGVSQSPSNKVTEKGKDVELRCDPISGHTALYWYRQSLGQGLEFLIYFQGNSAPDKSGLPSDRFSAERTGGSVSTLTIQRTQQEDSAVYLCASSYRAGGPHEQYFGPGTRLTVT.

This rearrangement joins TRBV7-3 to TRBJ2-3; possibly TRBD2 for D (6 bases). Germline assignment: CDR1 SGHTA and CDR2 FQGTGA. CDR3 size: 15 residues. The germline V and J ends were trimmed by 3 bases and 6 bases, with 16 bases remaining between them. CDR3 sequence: CASSFLGLAMDTQYF. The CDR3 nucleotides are TGTGCCAGCAGCTTCTTAGGCCTAGCGATGGATACGCAGTATTTT.

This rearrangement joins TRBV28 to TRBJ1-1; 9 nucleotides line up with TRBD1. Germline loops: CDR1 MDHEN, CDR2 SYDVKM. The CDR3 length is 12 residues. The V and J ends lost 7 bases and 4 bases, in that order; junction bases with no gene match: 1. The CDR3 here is CASKTGGTEAFF. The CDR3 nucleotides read TGTGCCAGCAAGACAGGGGGCACTGAAGCTTTCTTT.

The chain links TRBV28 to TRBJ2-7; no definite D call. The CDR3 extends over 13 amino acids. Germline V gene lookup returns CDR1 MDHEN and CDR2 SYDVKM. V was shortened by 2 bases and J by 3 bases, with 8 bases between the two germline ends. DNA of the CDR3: TGTGCCAGCAGTTTAGTTTCCCTCTACGAGCAGTACTTC. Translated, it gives CASSLVSLYEQYF.

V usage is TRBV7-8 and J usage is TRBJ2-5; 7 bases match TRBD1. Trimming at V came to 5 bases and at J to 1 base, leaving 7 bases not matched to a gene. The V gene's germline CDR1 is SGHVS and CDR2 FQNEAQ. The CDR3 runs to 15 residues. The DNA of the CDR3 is TGTGCCAGCAGCCGGGTGACAGGGACCCAAGAGACCCAGTACTTC. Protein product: CASSRVTGTQETQYF.

The CDR3 spells CASNAGTSGRMYEQYF. CDR3 in DNA: TGTGCCAGCAACGCCGGGACTAGCGGGAGAATGTACGAGCAGTACTTC. The chain recombines TRBV14 with TRBJ2-7; 14 bases agree with TRBD2. The CDR3 loop spans 16 amino acids. The germline CDR1 and CDR2 sequences are SGHDN and FVKESK. The J segment lost 4 bases and the V segment lost 7 bases, leaving 9 bases of the junction unmatched.

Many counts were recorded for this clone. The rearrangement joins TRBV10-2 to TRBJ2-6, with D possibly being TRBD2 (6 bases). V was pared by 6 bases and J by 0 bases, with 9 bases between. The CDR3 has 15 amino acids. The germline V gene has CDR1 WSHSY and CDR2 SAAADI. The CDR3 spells CASRDYVSGANVLTF. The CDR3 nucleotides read TGCGCCAGCAGGGACTACGTCTCTGGGGCCAACGTCCTGACTTTC.

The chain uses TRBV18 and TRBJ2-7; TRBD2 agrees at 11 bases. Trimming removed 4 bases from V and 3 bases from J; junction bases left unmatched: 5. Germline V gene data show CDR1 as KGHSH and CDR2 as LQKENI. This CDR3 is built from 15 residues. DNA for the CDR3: TGTGCCAGCTCACTTCCCGGGACTAGCGGCTACGAGCAGTACTTC. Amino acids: CASSLPGTSGYEQYF.

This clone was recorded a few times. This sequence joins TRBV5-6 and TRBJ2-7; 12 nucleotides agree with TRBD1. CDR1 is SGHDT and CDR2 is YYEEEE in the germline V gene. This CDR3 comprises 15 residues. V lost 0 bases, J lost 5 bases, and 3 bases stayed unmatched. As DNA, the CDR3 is TGTGCCAGCAGCTTGGTCGGGACAGGGGGCAACGAGCAGTACTTC. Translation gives CASSLVGTGGNEQYF.

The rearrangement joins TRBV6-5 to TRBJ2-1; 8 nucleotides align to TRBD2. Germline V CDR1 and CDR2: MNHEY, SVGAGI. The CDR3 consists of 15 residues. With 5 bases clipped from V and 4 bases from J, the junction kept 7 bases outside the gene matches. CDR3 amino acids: CASSRSGRGYNEQFF. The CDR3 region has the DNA TGTGCCAGCAGTAGGAGCGGGAGAGGTTACAATGAGCAGTTCTTC.